The 25 T cell receptor beta chains given below trace back to one sample, sequenced in a study of blood T cell repertoires in COVID-19. TCRdb's table, derived via immunoSEQ multiplex PCR, lists solely in-frame clones and lacks some. The sample records some 260,000 clones, around nine tenths being singletons. The sequencing sample was made of peripheral blood. The receptors shown here come from a woman aged 40 to 55 who had recovered from COVID-19.

This chain joins TRBV2 and TRBJ2-7; 11 bases match TRBD1. CDR1 and CDR2 from the germline V gene are SNHLY and FYNNEI. The CDR3 is 16 residues long. With 9 bases clipped from V and 2 bases from J, the junction kept 12 bases outside the gene matches. CDR3 nucleotides: TGTGCCAGTAAAGCTCATGCGGGACAGGGGGCCTACGAGCAGTACTTC. It yields the protein CASKAHAGQGAYEQYF. The whole variable domain, filled in from reference TRBV2 and TRBJ2-7, reads EPEVTQTPSHQVTQMGQEVILRCVPISNHLYFYWYRQILGQKVEFLVSFYNNEISEKSEIFDDQFSVERPDGSNFTLKIRSTKLEDSAMYFCASKAHAGQGAYEQYFGPGTRLTVT.

This rearrangement joins TRBV7-2 to TRBJ1-1; TRBD1 matches at 9 bases. The CDR3 is 16 residues long. Germline CDR1 reads SGHTA; CDR2 reads FQGNSA. The V segment lost 0 bases and the J segment 3 bases; nucleotides outside the gene matches: 5. CDR3 nucleotides: TGTGCCAGCAGCTTAGCGATGGGACAGGGCCACACTGAAGCTTTCTTT. It yields the protein CASSLAMGQGHTEAFF.

This CDR3 reads CASSPGQTEAFF. The CDR3 DNA sequence: TGTGCCAGCAGCCCTGGGCAAACTGAAGCTTTCTTT. The V call is TRBV7-8, the J call TRBJ1-1; D call uncertain. The V gene lost 5 bases and the J gene lost 5 bases, with 9 bases spanning the gap. This CDR3 contains 12 residues. Germline loops: CDR1 SGHVS, CDR2 FQNEAQ.

This chain uses TRBV19 with TRBJ1-6; D is possibly TRBD1 (5 bases). CDR3 length equals 15 residues. The germline V gene has CDR1 LNHDA and CDR2 SQIVND (reference sequence). Between the trimmed V and J ends, which lost 3 bases and 2 bases, there was a span of 8 bases. The CDR3 DNA is TGTGCCAGTAGTATCACCAGGGCCTATAATTCACCCCTCCACTTT. Protein product: CASSITRAYNSPLHF.

The V gene is TRBV29-1, the J gene TRBJ1-2, with D perhaps matching TRBD1 (5 bases). Germline values: CDR1 SQVTM, CDR2 ANQGSEA. Between the trimmed V and J ends, which lost 7 bases and 4 bases, there was a span of 7 bases. The CDR3 loop spans 10 amino acids. The chain's CDR3 is CSAGAYGYTF. The CDR3 DNA reads TGCAGCGCTGGGGCCTATGGCTACACCTTC.

The chain is built from TRBV19 and TRBJ2-2; TRBD1 matches 8 bases. V lost 6 bases and J lost 1; bases outside the gene matches: 4. This CDR3 is built from 15 residues. Germline V gene sequence: CDR1 LNHDA, CDR2 SQIVND (reference sequence). Here the CDR3 DNA reads TGTGCCAGTAGCTTGACAGGGGTGAACACCGGGGAGCTGTTTTTT. Protein: CASSLTGVNTGELFF.

The genes are TRBV11-3 and TRBJ2-5; a possible D gene is TRBD2 (5 bases). Germline-derived CDR1 and CDR2 are SGHNT and YENEEA. V was pared by 0 bases and J by 4 bases, with 12 bases between. The CDR3 sequence is 15 residues long. CDR3 loop: CASSLDRGRGETQYF. The CDR3 nucleotides are TGTGCCAGCAGCTTAGATCGCGGACGGGGAGAGACCCAGTACTTC.

This chain uses TRBV19 with TRBJ2-4; D gene uncertain. CDR1 and CDR2 from the germline V gene are LNHDA and SQIVND (reference sequence). V was clipped by 5 bases and J by 13 bases, with 18 bases between them. This CDR3 is 13 amino acids long. CDR3 region: CASSFDAGPNQYF. The CDR3 DNA sequence: TGTGCCAGTAGTTTCGATGCAGGCCCAAACCAGTACTTC. Supplemented by reference TRBV19 and TRBJ2-4, the full variable domain reads DGGITQSPKYLFRKEGQNVTLSCEQNLNHDAMYWYRQDPGQGLRLIYYSQIVNDFQKGDIAEGYSVSREKKESFPLTVTSAQKNPTAFYLCASSFDAGPNQYFGAGTRLSVL.

V usage is TRBV7-2 and J usage is TRBJ1-6, with no clear D. Between the trimmed V and J ends, which lost 2 bases and 10 bases, there was a span of 9 bases. This CDR3 comprises 13 residues. CDR1 and CDR2 (germline): SGHTA, FQGNSA. CDR3 amino acids: CASSLLSESPLHF. CDR3 DNA: TGTGCCAGCAGCTTATTGAGTGAATCACCCCTCCACTTT.

The chain uses TRBV19 and TRBJ2-5; D unclear. This CDR3 spans 14 amino acids. CDR1 and CDR2 (germline): LNHDA, SQIVND (reference sequence). Trimming stripped 1 base from V and 2 bases from J, with 8 bases between. CDR3 nucleotide sequence: TGTGCCAGTAGTATAGGATGGGCACAAGAGACCCAGTACTTC. This gives the protein CASSIGWAQETQYF.

V gene TRBV7-9 combines with J gene TRBJ2-1; 10 bases are a match to TRBD2. The CDR3 covers 15 residues. The germline CDR1 and CDR2 sequences are SEHNR and FQNEAQ (reference sequence). V trimming: 5 bases; J trimming: 2 bases; junction bases outside the gene matches: 3. The CDR3 sequence is CASSLLAGAYNEQFF. The CDR3 DNA reads TGTGCCAGCAGCCTTCTAGCGGGGGCCTACAATGAGCAGTTCTTC.

This clone was recorded once. This chain connects TRBV4-1 to TRBJ2-6; the D gene is possibly TRBD2 (5 bases). The CDR3 runs to 17 residues. Germline V CDR1 and CDR2: MGHRA, YSYEKL. Trimming stripped 2 bases from V and 0 bases from J, with 11 bases between. CDR3 in DNA: TGCGCCAGCAGCCAACACAGCGGAAACTCTGGGGCCAACGTCCTGACTTTC. It is translated as CASSQHSGNSGANVLTF.

This sequence joins TRBV6-2 or TRBV6-3 and TRBJ2-1; tentatively, D is TRBD1 (5 bases). CDR1 MNHEY and CDR2 SVGEGT come from the germline V gene. The CDR3 loop spans 14 amino acids. Trimming removed 1 base from V and 9 bases from J, with 13 bases in between. CDR3 sequence: CASSYWQGLGEQFF. CDR3 DNA sequence: TGTGCCAGCAGTTACTGGCAGGGCCTGGGTGAGCAGTTCTTC.

The V gene is TRBV15, the J gene TRBJ2-6, with D tentatively TRBD1 (6 bases). This CDR3 comprises 16 residues. V was cut by 6 bases and J by 0 bases, with 12 bases left in between. Looked up from germline, CDR1 is LNHNV and CDR2 is YYDKDF (reference sequence). The CDR3 nucleotides are TGTGCCACCAGGTCTCAGGGGCACTCTGGGGCCAACGTCCTGACTTTC. It encodes CATRSQGHSGANVLTF.

The CDR3 reads CASSRTGSSGNTIYF. In DNA form, the CDR3 reads TGTGCCAGCAGCCGGACGGGAAGCTCTGGAAACACCATATATTTT. The rearrangement joins TRBV11-2 to TRBJ1-3, with D uncertain. V shed 5 bases and J shed 0 bases, with 11 bases lying between them. This CDR3 is built from 15 residues. The germline V gene has CDR1 SGHAT and CDR2 FQNNGV.

The genes are TRBV7-9 and TRBJ2-5; 9 bases fit TRBD2. J lost 3 bases, V lost 5 bases, and 4 bases had no gene match. The CDR3 totals 14 residues. The germline CDR1 and CDR2 sequences are SEHNR and FQNEAQ (reference sequence). This CDR3 is CASSPRLAEETQYF. DNA for the CDR3: TGTGCCAGCAGCCCAAGACTAGCGGAAGAGACCCAGTACTTC. The full variable domain, rest sourced from reference TRBV7-9 and TRBJ2-5, is DTGVSQNPRHKITKRGQNVTFRCDPISEHNRLYWYRQTLGQGPEFLTYFQNEAQLEKSRLLSDRFSAERPKGSFSTLEIQRTEQGDSAMYLCASSPRLAEETQYFGPGTRLLVL.

This clone was observed a single time. The chain combines TRBV21-1 with TRBJ2-3; the listed D gene, TRBD2, was not tested against the DNA. TRBV21-1 is a pseudogene segment. The CDR3 sequence is 18 residues long. CDR3 amino acids: CASSTRGNPGGFIDTQYF. The CDR3 bases are TGTGCCAGCAGCACGCGGGGGAATCCGGGAGGATTCATAGATACGCAGTATTTT.

This rearrangement joins TRBV14 to TRBJ1-3; D is perhaps TRBD1 (5 bases). This CDR3 is 17 amino acids long. V was pared by 3 bases and J by 4 bases, with 19 bases between. CDR1 SGHDN and CDR2 FVKESK come from the germline V gene. The CDR3 protein is CASSQSGEFGSGNTIYF. DNA for the CDR3: TGTGCCAGCAGCCAGTCGGGGGAGTTTGGATCCGGAAACACCATATATTTT.

This clone was picked up one time. The chain is built from TRBV7-2 and TRBJ1-5; D unresolved. Germline CDR1 SGHTA, CDR2 FQGNSA. Trimming shortened V by 2 bases and J by 7 bases, and 12 bases separated the two germline ends. This CDR3 comprises 14 residues. The CDR3 here is CASSLQQKSQPQHF. The CDR3 DNA reads as TGTGCCAGCAGCTTACAACAGAAAAGCCAGCCCCAGCATTTT.

V is TRBV7-8 and J is TRBJ2-5, with D possibly TRBD1 on 7 matching bases. Germline V gene data show CDR1 as SGHVS and CDR2 as FQNEAQ. This CDR3 spans 14 amino acids. With 5 bases removed from V and 5 bases from J, the gap between germline ends came to 15 bases. The DNA for the CDR3 is TGTGCCAGCAGCCAACAGCCAGGGGGGGAGACCCAGTACTTC. Encoded protein: CASSQQPGGETQYF.

The J gene is TRBJ2-5, the V gene TRBV5-1; 8 positions match TRBD2. The CDR3 is 16 amino acids. The germline V gene encodes CDR1 SGHRS and CDR2 YFSETQ. The trim removed 2 bases at V and 3 bases at J, leaving 9 bases unmatched. In DNA, the CDR3 is TGCGCCAGCAGCTTTTACGGGGGGGCCTTGAAAGAGACCCAGTACTTC. Protein sequence: CASSFYGGALKETQYF.

This rearrangement joins TRBV28 to TRBJ2-5; tentatively, D is TRBD1 (5 bases). The CDR3 spans 12 residues. The V gene lost 5 bases and the J gene lost 8 bases, with 12 bases spanning the gap. CDR1 and CDR2 from the germline V gene are MDHEN and SYDVKM. Here the CDR3 reads CASSPSRGTQYF. The CDR3 DNA sequence: TGTGCCAGCAGTCCCTCTAGGGGAACCCAGTACTTC.

This chain uses TRBV18 with TRBJ2-7; D perhaps matches TRBD2 (6 bases). CDR1 is KGHSH, CDR2 LQKENI, per germline. The V gene lost 4 bases and the J gene lost 9 bases, with 25 bases spanning the gap. This CDR3 comprises 16 residues. Written as DNA, the CDR3 is TGTGCCAGCTCACTCCAAAGGGATCGACTAGTAGAGGGGCAGTACTTC. Protein: CASSLQRDRLVEGQYF.

The J gene is TRBJ2-1, the V gene TRBV9; possibly TRBD1 for D (6 bases). V shed 0 bases and J shed 5 bases, with 12 bases lying between them. Germline CDR1 is SGDLS and CDR2 is YYNGEE. The CDR3 consists of 15 residues. The CDR3 loop is CASSVAGDANNEQFF. The CDR3 region has the DNA TGTGCCAGCAGCGTAGCAGGGGACGCAAACAATGAGCAGTTCTTC.

This chain links TRBV9 with TRBJ1-2; D may be TRBD1 (6 bases). In germline, CDR1 is SGDLS, CDR2 YYNGEE. The CDR3 is 14 amino acids. V was shortened by 0 bases and J by 4 bases, with 10 bases between the two germline ends. CDR3 amino acids: CASSVEGQSYGYTF. CDR3 sequence (DNA): TGTGCCAGCAGCGTAGAGGGACAAAGCTATGGCTACACCTTC.